This record covers a single T cell receptor beta chain. Antigen specificity is unknown. All patients were mismatch repair deficient, assessed by either PCR or immunohistochemistry. The data derive from a study of PD-1 blockade in mismatch repair-deficient tumors. Study-wide findings and caveats: After pembrolizumab, tumor-resident clones rose rapidly, then generally contracted before radiologic responses.

Generated by immunoSEQ multiplex PCR, the TCRdb table keeps only in-frame clones and is missing some. Among about 22,000 clones listed, almost 85% were seen once. The V segment lost 10 bases and the J segment 2 bases; nucleotides outside the gene matches: 7. This CDR3 has 13 residues. Per the germline V gene, CDR1 is ENHRY and CDR2 is SYGVKD. Sequences were derived from peripheral blood, sampled 2 weeks after starting pembrolizumab. The TCR comes from an adult with mismatch repair-deficient cancer. This chain connects TRBV10-3 to TRBJ2-7; TRBD1 agrees at 8 bases. CDR3 sequence: CATGQGVTYEQYF. The CDR3, as DNA: TGTGCCACAGGACAGGGTGTCACCTACGAGCAGTACTTC.